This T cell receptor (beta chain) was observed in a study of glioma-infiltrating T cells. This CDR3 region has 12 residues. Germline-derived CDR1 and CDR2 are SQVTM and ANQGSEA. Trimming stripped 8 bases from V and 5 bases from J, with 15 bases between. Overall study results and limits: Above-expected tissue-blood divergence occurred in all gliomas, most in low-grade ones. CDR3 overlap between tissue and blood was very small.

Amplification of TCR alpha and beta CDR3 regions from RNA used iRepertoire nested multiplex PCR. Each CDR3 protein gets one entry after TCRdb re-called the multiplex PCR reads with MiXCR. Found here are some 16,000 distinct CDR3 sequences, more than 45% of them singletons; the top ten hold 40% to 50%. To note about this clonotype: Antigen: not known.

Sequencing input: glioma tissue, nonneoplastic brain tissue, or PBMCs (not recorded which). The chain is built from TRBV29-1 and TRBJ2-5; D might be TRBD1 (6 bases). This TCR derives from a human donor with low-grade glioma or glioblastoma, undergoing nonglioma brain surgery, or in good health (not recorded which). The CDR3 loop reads CSSIGQQETQYF. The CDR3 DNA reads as TGCAGCTCAATAGGACAGCAGGAGACCCAGTACTTC.